Following are 27 T cell receptor beta chains from one sample sequenced in a study of identifying expanded T cells in peripheral blood. The assay was immunoSEQ multiplex PCR, and TCRdb's table has in-frame clones only and misses some. The sample has around 100,000 clones, around 89% seen once; the top ten hold roughly 15%. Sequencing used blood. The origin of the receptors is a person aged 18 to 75 in good health.

The chain combines TRBV28 with TRBJ1-3; 7 bases agree with TRBD1. The CDR3 contains 18 residues. Germline lookup yields CDR1 MDHEN and CDR2 SYDVKM. The ends lost 6 bases at V and 0 bases at J; junction bases unmatched: 14. In nucleotides, the CDR3 is TGTGCCAGCAGGCCCCATATCCTCCGGGACAGCTCTGGAAACACCATATATTTT. This codes for CASRPHILRDSSGNTIYF.

The CDR3 spells CASSQVAGQETQYF. Here the CDR3 DNA reads TGCGCCAGCAGCCAAGTAGCGGGGCAAGAGACCCAGTACTTC. The chain has TRBV4-1 and TRBJ2-5; the match to TRBD2 covers 8 bases. Germline loops: CDR1 MGHRA, CDR2 YSYEKL. CDR3 length: 14 residues. The J segment lost 2 bases and the V segment lost 1 base, leaving 0 bases of the junction unmatched.

V gene TRBV2 combines with J gene TRBJ2-5, with 8 bases fitting TRBD2. The V gene end was trimmed by 7 bases and the J gene end by 5 bases; junction bases not matched to a gene: 15. The CDR3 runs to 16 residues. Germline V gene sequence: CDR1 SNHLY, CDR2 FYNNEI. The CDR3 DNA follows: TGTGCCAGCACCCAACCCAAACCCTCGGGGGGGGAGACCCAGTACTTC. Its translation is CASTQPKPSGGETQYF.

The genes are TRBV5-1 and TRBJ1-6; D remains ambiguous. The CDR3 covers 17 residues. Germline CDR1 is SGHRS and CDR2 is YFSETQ. Deletions cut 2 bases from V and 5 bases from J, with 17 bases between. This CDR3 reads CASSFDTRVRNNSPLHF. CDR3 bases: TGCGCCAGCAGCTTTGACACCCGCGTACGAAATAATTCACCCCTCCACTTT.

The CDR3 loop is CASSTGQGNTIYF. CDR3 DNA sequence: TGTGCCAGCAGCACCGGACAGGGAAACACCATATATTTT. This chain uses TRBV7-3 with TRBJ1-3; D perhaps matches TRBD1 (6 bases). Trimming removed 5 bases at V and 4 bases at J, with 9 bases between. The length of the CDR3 is 13 residues. Per the germline V gene, CDR1 is SGHTA and CDR2 is FQGTGA.

This clone was detected once. This chain uses TRBV6-5 with TRBJ2-1, with D uncertain. CDR1 MNHEY and CDR2 SVGAGI come from the germline V gene. The CDR3 has 15 residues. V was clipped by 5 bases and J by 0 bases, with 11 bases between them. CDR3 sequence (DNA): TGTGCCAGCAGTCCTACGGTTTACTCCTACAATGAGCAGTTCTTC. Protein: CASSPTVYSYNEQFF.

The J gene is TRBJ2-1, the V gene TRBV7-7; D is unresolved. CDR1 is SSHAT, CDR2 FNYEAQ, per germline (reference sequence). V dropped 1 base and J dropped 5 bases, with 6 bases sitting between them. CDR3 length equals 13 residues. CDR3 in DNA: TGTGCCAGCAGCTTAGGGCCAGACAATGAGCAGTTCTTC. Translating gives CASSLGPDNEQFF.

The V and J genes are TRBV19 and TRBJ2-2; D is possibly TRBD1 or TRBD2 (5 bases each). Trimming cost V 4 bases and J 5 bases, with 5 bases left between them. This CDR3 contains 12 residues. From germline, CDR1 is LNHDA and CDR2 SQIVND (reference sequence). The CDR3 bases are TGTGCCAGTAGTAGGGGGACCGGGGAGCTGTTTTTT. It translates to CASSRGTGELFF.

This clone has more than one count but fewer than ten. The gene calls are TRBV9 and TRBJ2-4, with a tentative D call TRBD2 (7 bases). Germline V gives CDR1 SGDLS, CDR2 YYNGEE. V was pared by 4 bases and J by 0 bases, with 17 bases between. This CDR3 has 17 residues. Here the CDR3 reads CASSSRGGGGAKNIQYF. The CDR3 region has the DNA TGTGCCAGCAGCTCAAGGGGGGGTGGTGGAGCCAAAAACATTCAGTACTTC.

This chain joins TRBV7-3 and TRBJ2-2, with 8 bases aligning to TRBD2. CDR3 length: 19 amino acids. V lost 4 bases and J lost 1; bases outside the gene matches: 14. CDR1 SGHTA and CDR2 FQGTGA come from the germline V gene. The CDR3 coding sequence is TGTGCCAGCAGCTCTAACCCGCGGGTAGCGGGATGGAACACCGGGGAGCTGTTTTTT. It translates to CASSSNPRVAGWNTGELFF. The entire variable domain, with the rest obtained from reference TRBV7-3 and TRBJ2-2, is as follows: GAGVSQTPSNKVTEKGKYVELRCDPISGHTALYWYRQSLGQGPEFLIYFQGTGAADDSGLPNDRFFAVRPEGSVSTLKIQRTERGDSAVYLCASSSNPRVAGWNTGELFFGEGSRLTVL.

The CDR3 nucleotides are TGTGCCTGGAGTGTAAGGGCAGGGCACAATCAGCCCCAGCATTTT. Amino acid sequence: CAWSVRAGHNQPQHF. The J gene is TRBJ1-5, the V gene TRBV30; weak D call: TRBD1 (5 bases). Looked up from germline, CDR1 is GTSNPN and CDR2 is SVGIG (reference sequence). Between the trimmed V and J ends, which lost 0 bases and 3 bases, there was a span of 12 bases. There are 15 residues in the CDR3.

The rearrangement links TRBV19 to TRBJ2-3; unclear D gene. V was shortened by 0 bases and J by 3 bases, with 13 bases between the two germline ends. Germline-derived CDR1 and CDR2 are LNHDA and SQIVND (reference sequence). There are 16 residues in the CDR3. CDR3 bases: TGTGCCAGTAGTATAGAATTAGGCTTGTCAACAGATACGCAGTATTTT. Protein sequence: CASSIELGLSTDTQYF.

This chain uses TRBV19 with TRBJ1-5; D remains unclear. The CDR3 covers 16 residues. Germline CDR1 and CDR2: LNHDA and SQIVND (reference sequence). With 3 bases removed from V and 1 base from J, the gap between germline ends came to 13 bases. CDR3 protein: CASSIPEGGSNQPQHF. CDR3 bases: TGTGCCAGTAGTATTCCCGAGGGAGGAAGCAATCAGCCCCAGCATTTT.

The J gene is TRBJ1-3, the V gene TRBV10-1; D is unclear. The CDR3 runs to 17 residues. Germline assignment: CDR1 WNHNN and CDR2 SYGVQD (reference sequence). Trimming removed 1 base from V and 5 bases from J, with 18 bases in between. The CDR3 protein is CASSEYRVVNERNTIYF. The CDR3 nucleotides read TGCGCCAGCAGTGAGTATCGGGTCGTAAACGAGAGAAACACCATATATTTT.

The rearrangement links TRBV5-1 to TRBJ2-1; TRBD2 matches 13 bases. The junction had 15 bases not matched to a gene; V was cut back by 9 bases and J by 9 bases. The CDR3 sequence is 16 residues long. CDR1 SGHRS and CDR2 YFSETQ come from the germline V gene. CDR3 bases: TGCGCCACCCAAGAGGGGACTAGCGGGACCTCCGTTGAGCAGTTCTTC. Protein: CATQEGTSGTSVEQFF.

The DNA for the CDR3 is TGTGCCAGCTCAGTATTAGCGGCAGGGAAAGATACGCAGTATTTT. It is translated as CASSVLAAGKDTQYF. V is TRBV18 and J is TRBJ2-3, with a weak D call TRBD2 (6 bases). V dropped 5 bases and J dropped 5 bases, with 17 bases sitting between them. Germline CDR1 KGHSH, CDR2 LQKENI. The CDR3 loop spans 15 amino acids.

This chain links TRBV5-1 with TRBJ2-7, with D possibly TRBD1 on 5 matching bases. Per germline, CDR1 SGHRS and CDR2 YFSETQ. The CDR3 is 16 amino acids. V lost 0 bases and J lost 7, with 20 bases in between. The CDR3, as DNA: TGCGCCAGCAGCTTGGCGGCAGGGTCCGACGGTAGTGAGCAGTACTTC. The encoded protein is CASSLAAGSDGSEQYF.

This clone was seen only once. This chain links TRBV7-9 with TRBJ2-5, with 7 bases fitting TRBD2. Germline CDR1 is SEHNR and CDR2 is FQNEAQ (reference sequence). Germline trimming cut 2 bases from V and 5 bases from J; bases unmatched to any gene: 8. This CDR3 has 15 amino acids. The CDR3 DNA reads TGTGCCAGCAGCTTAAGGCCGACTAGCTGGGAGACCCAGTACTTC. Translating it yields CASSLRPTSWETQYF. Full variable domain (outside the CDR3, taken from reference TRBV7-9 and TRBJ2-5): DTGVSQNPRHKITKRGQNVTFRCDPISEHNRLYWYRQTLGQGPEFLTYFQNEAQLEKSRLLSDRFSAERPKGSFSTLEIQRTEQGDSAMYLCASSLRPTSWETQYFGPGTRLLVL.

A single count supports this clone. The chain uses TRBV7-6 and TRBJ1-5, with 10 bases identical to TRBD1. The CDR3 spans 15 residues. The J segment lost 5 bases and the V segment lost 3 bases, leaving 4 bases of the junction unmatched. Germline V gene data show CDR1 as SGHVS and CDR2 as FNYEAQ. The CDR3, as DNA: TGTGCCAGCAGCTTGGGACAGGGGAGGGATCAGCCCCAGCATTTT. Translating gives CASSLGQGRDQPQHF.

The chain links TRBV2 to TRBJ1-2; D possibly corresponds to TRBD1 (5 bases). The CDR3 length is 14 residues. V was pared by 0 bases and J by 10 bases, with 15 bases between. CDR1 and CDR2 from the germline V gene are SNHLY and FYNNEI. The CDR3 here is CASSEAREWGSYTF. For the CDR3, the DNA is TGTGCCAGCAGTGAAGCGCGGGAATGGGGGTCCTACACCTTC.

The chain recombines TRBV9 with TRBJ2-4, with D hard to call. Germline V CDR1 and CDR2: SGDLS, YYNGEE. The CDR3 has 16 residues. Trimming took off 4 bases at V and 9 bases at J, with 23 bases between the two ends. For the CDR3, the DNA is TGTGCCAGCAGCCCCCGAGGTGGAGATTTAAGGACCATTCAGTACTTC. Protein sequence: CASSPRGGDLRTIQYF. Based on the CDR3 plus reference TRBV9 and TRBJ2-4, the full variable domain is DSGVTQTPKHLITATGQRVTLRCSPRSGDLSVYWYQQSLDQGLQFLIQYYNGEERAKGNILERFSAQQFPDLHSELNLSSLELGDSALYFCASSPRGGDLRTIQYFGAGTRLSVL.

This chain connects TRBV28 to TRBJ1-4; D possibly corresponds to TRBD1 (5 bases). CDR3 length: 17 residues. Germline V lookup: CDR1 MDHEN, CDR2 SYDVKM. Trimming cost V 4 bases and J 8 bases, with 23 bases left between them. The chain's CDR3 is CASSSKALGDGGEKLFF. The CDR3 nucleotides are TGTGCCAGCAGTTCAAAGGCCCTAGGGGACGGAGGCGAAAAACTGTTTTTT.

This clone was detected a few times. The chain uses TRBV7-2 and TRBJ1-6; D gene ambiguous. Germline assignment: CDR1 SGHTA and CDR2 FQGNSA. The V and J ends lost 5 bases and 9 bases respectively, with 17 bases between them. CDR3 length: 15 amino acids. The chain's CDR3 is CASSRSQRLGSPLHF. CDR3 bases: TGTGCCAGCAGCCGAAGCCAGCGATTGGGTTCACCCCTCCACTTT.

V gene TRBV11-2 combines with J gene TRBJ2-3; D is uncertain. This CDR3 is 14 amino acids long. From germline, CDR1 is SGHAT and CDR2 FQNNGV. The germline V and J ends were trimmed by 1 base and 4 bases, with 9 bases remaining between them. CDR3 in amino acids: CASSLAGGPDTQYF. For the CDR3, the DNA is TGTGCCAGCAGCTTAGCGGGTGGACCAGATACGCAGTATTTT.

This clone is deemed medium-sized. The chain combines TRBV9 with TRBJ1-2; D remains ambiguous. Trimming shortened V by 3 bases and J by 3 bases, and 9 bases separated the two germline ends. Germline V gene lookup returns CDR1 SGDLS and CDR2 YYNGEE. The CDR3 sequence is 13 residues long. The CDR3 DNA reads as TGTGCCAGCAGCGCCACAGCTTACTATGGCTACACCTTC. Translation gives CASSATAYYGYTF.

The V call is TRBV5-4, the J call TRBJ2-7; 10 nucleotides agree with TRBD2. V lost 3 bases, J lost 4 bases, and 10 bases stayed unmatched. Germline CDR1 and CDR2: SGHNT and YYREEE (reference sequence). The CDR3 loop spans 16 amino acids. Here the CDR3 DNA reads TGTGCCAGCAGCTCGCACAGGAGCGGGGGGGCTTACGAGCAGTACTTC. Amino acids: CASSSHRSGGAYEQYF.

The rearrangement links TRBV14 to TRBJ2-1; 9 positions match TRBD1. Germline V lookup: CDR1 SGHDN, CDR2 FVKESK. Germline trimming cut 4 bases from V and 3 bases from J; bases unmatched to any gene: 1. CDR3 length equals 14 residues. The CDR3 region is CASSRDRVYNEQFF. The CDR3 bases are TGTGCCAGCAGCCGGGACAGGGTCTACAATGAGCAGTTCTTC.